This TCR beta chain was captured by sequencing in a study of T-cell memory formation after mild COVID-19. Turning to the study itself: For the most part, TCR clusters were specific to one donor.

CDR3 length: 16 residues. Trimming pared 1 base from V and 7 bases from J, leaving 17 bases between. CDR1 SGHVS and CDR2 FQNEAQ come from the germline V gene. One entry per CDR3 protein results from TCRdb running MiXCR on the 5' RACE reads. The sample has about 190,000 distinct CDR3 sequences, 15% to 20% seen once. The sequenced sample consisted of PBMCs or a T cell subset sorted from them (not recorded which). The genes are TRBV7-8 and TRBJ1-3; D is possibly TRBD1 (5 bases). The source is an adult woman who had mild COVID-19 (a few samples of this study predate the infection). Cell type and time point are not known. The CDR3 loop reads CASSLVRQGIQNTIYF. Written as DNA, the CDR3 is TGTGCCAGCAGCTTAGTCAGGCAGGGAATACAGAACACCATATATTTT.